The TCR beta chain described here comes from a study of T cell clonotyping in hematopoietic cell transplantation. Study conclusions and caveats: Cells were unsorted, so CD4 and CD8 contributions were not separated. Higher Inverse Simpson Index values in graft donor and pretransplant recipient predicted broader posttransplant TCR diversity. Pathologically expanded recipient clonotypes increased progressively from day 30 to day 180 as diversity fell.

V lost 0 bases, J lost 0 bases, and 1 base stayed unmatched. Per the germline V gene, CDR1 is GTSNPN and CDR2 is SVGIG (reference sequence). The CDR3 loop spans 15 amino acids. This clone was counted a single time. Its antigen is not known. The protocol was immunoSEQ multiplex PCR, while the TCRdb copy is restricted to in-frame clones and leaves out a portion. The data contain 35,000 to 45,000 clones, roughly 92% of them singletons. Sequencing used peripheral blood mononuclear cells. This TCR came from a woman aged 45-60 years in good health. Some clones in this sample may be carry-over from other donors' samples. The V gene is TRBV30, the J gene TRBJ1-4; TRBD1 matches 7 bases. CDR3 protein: CAWSVQGSTNEKLFF. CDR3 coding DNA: TGTGCCTGGAGTGTACAGGGGTCAACTAATGAAAAACTGTTTTTT. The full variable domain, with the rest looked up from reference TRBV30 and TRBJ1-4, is SQTIHQWPATLVQPVGSPLSLECTVEGTSNPNLYWYRQAAGRGLQLLFYSVGIGQISSEVPQNLSASRPQDRQFILSSKKLLLSDSGFYLCAWSVQGSTNEKLFFGSGTQLSVL.